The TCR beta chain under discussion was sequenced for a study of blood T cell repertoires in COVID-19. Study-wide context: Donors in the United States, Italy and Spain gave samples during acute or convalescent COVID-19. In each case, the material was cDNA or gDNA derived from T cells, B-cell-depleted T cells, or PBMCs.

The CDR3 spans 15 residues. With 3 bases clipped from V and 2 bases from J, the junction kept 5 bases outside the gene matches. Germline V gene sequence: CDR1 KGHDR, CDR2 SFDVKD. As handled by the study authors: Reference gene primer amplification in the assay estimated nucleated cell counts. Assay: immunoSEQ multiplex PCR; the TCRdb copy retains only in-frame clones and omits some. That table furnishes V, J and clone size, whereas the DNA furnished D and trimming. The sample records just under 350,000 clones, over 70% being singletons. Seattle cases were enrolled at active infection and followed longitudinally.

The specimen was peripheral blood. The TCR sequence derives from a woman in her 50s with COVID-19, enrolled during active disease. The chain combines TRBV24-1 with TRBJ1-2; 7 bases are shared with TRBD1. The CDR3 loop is CATSDPTGENYGYTF. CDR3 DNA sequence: TGTGCCACCAGTGATCCTACAGGGGAAAACTATGGCTACACCTTC.